This T cell receptor (beta chain) was identified in a study of cytomegalovirus exposure and HLA in healthy donors. On this clone: Its matching antigen is unknown.

The CDR3 is 16 residues long. The V gene lost 1 base and the J gene lost 5 bases, with 15 bases spanning the gap. Germline lookup yields CDR1 LGHNT and CDR2 FRNRAP. Use of 60 Vbeta and 13 Jbeta primers characterized the PCR. Clones were read by immunoSEQ multiplex PCR, and TCRdb kept only the in-frame ones, dropping some. The data show some 120,000 clones, roughly 78% seen once. Findings and caveats of the study: A few of the chains that were CMV-associated were confirmed in vitro to be specific for CMV antigens. According to the study, around 180 TCR beta chains were cytomegalovirus-associated. In an earlier analysis, most TCR beta V segments were productive about 90% or about 30% of the time. In a later analysis, across HLA loci, associated TCR counts were highest for DRB1, lowest for HLA-C.

The V call is TRBV12-5, the J call TRBJ2-1; D is perhaps TRBD1 (5 bases). The sequenced sample consisted of PBMCs. This sequence was found in a young man in good health and CMV-seropositive. Here the CDR3 DNA reads TGTGCTAGTGGTTTGGGGGCAGGGTGGGGTCACAATGAGCAGTTCTTC. Translating it yields CASGLGAGWGHNEQFF.